What follows is one TCR beta chain and its context. Its antigen remains unidentified. The data derive from a study of shared clonotypes between healthy human individuals. Turning to the study itself: Researchers drew samples from a couple of women and a few men aged 18 to 49.

Data came from immunoSEQ multiplex PCR; TCRdb stores just in-frame clones and leaves some out. The sample shows around 1.5 million clones, 95% to 99% of them seen only once. Germline CDR1 SGHNT, CDR2 YYREEE (reference sequence). The CDR3 runs 14 residues. V was clipped by 5 bases and J by 4 bases; unmatched bases: 5. Study results and caveats: Non-shared clonotypes had lower generation probabilities than clonotypes shared by all four sorted-subset donors. Rarefaction gave evidence that sorted-subset sequencing remained incomplete despite large depth. Naive CD4 clonotypes were shared across several donors at roughly 4.6%.

The clonotype was recovered from a man aged 30 to 45 in good health. Sequencing input: naive CD4+ T cells sorted from blood. Regarding subset: CD45RA+ positively selected. V usage is TRBV5-4 and J usage is TRBJ1-4; TRBD1 matches 7 bases. The CDR3 nucleotides read TGTGCCAGCAGTCGACAGGGCCTTAATGAAAAACTGTTTTTT. As protein: CASSRQGLNEKLFF.